The next 19 T cell receptor beta chains were all read from a single sample in a study of blood T cell repertoires in COVID-19 (TCRdb year 2020). The library was made by the immunoSEQ multiplex PCR assay. Entries here come from immuneACCESS through TCRdb and include only in-frame sequences with V and J called. Some clones fail to appear in such tables; in the studies checked, an unresolved V gene covers under half of the shortfall, and the cause of the remainder is unknown. The sample table contains fewer than 200,000 clones; only one count was recorded for 82% of them. Together, the top ten hold more than 4% of the sample. Sample: PBMCs or T cells enriched from blood (not recorded which). The receptors were sampled from an older woman with acute COVID-19.

The chain has TRBV27 and TRBJ2-6; TRBD2 might be the D (6 bases). The CDR3 consists of 16 residues. The germline gives CDR1 MNHEY, CDR2 SMNVEV (reference sequence). V was shortened by 10 bases and J by 1 base, with 17 bases between the two germline ends. In nucleotides, the CDR3 is TGTGCCACCGCCCGGGGGTTTAGGTCTGGGGCCAACGTCCTGACTTTC. Translated, it gives CATARGFRSGANVLTF.

The gene calls are TRBV19 and TRBJ1-2; 9 nucleotides line up with TRBD1. J lost 4 bases, V lost 7 bases, and 13 bases had no gene match. Germline V gene sequence: CDR1 LNHDA, CDR2 SQIVND (reference sequence). This CDR3 is built from 16 residues. CDR3 in DNA: TGTGCCAGTAAGAGGAGTCCGGGACAGGGCGGCTATGGCTACACCTTC. This translates into CASKRSPGQGGYGYTF. Looking up the rest from reference TRBV19 and TRBJ1-2 gives the full variable domain: DGGITQSPKYLFRKEGQNVTLSCEQNLNHDAMYWYRQDPGQGLRLIYYSQIVNDFQKGDIAEGYSVSREKKESFPLTVTSAQKNPTAFYLCASKRSPGQGGYGYTFGSGTRLTVV.

The chain uses TRBV29-1 and TRBJ2-3, with 8 nucleotides matching TRBD1. Unmatched junction bases numbered 4, after V lost 3 bases and J lost 11 bases. CDR3 size: 11 residues. CDR1 and CDR2 from the germline V gene are SQVTM and ANQGSEA. The chain's CDR3 is CSVDIDRGQYF. DNA for the CDR3: TGCAGCGTTGACATCGACAGGGGGCAGTATTTT.

This clone has more than one count but fewer than ten. V gene TRBV6-2 or TRBV6-3 combines with J gene TRBJ2-3; possible D gene TRBD2, 5 bases. The germline V gene encodes CDR1 MNHEY and CDR2 SVGEGT. The CDR3 has 14 amino acids. V lost 3 bases and J lost 0, with 7 bases in between. Here the CDR3 reads CASSYRRSTDTQYF. CDR3 DNA: TGTGCCAGCAGTTATCGGAGGAGCACAGATACGCAGTATTTT.

V usage is TRBV6-5 and J usage is TRBJ1-2, with a tentative D call TRBD1 (5 bases). V was trimmed by 6 bases and J by 3 bases, leaving 17 bases between them. This CDR3 contains 15 residues. The V gene's germline CDR1 is MNHEY and CDR2 SVGAGI. The CDR3 DNA reads TGTGCCAGCAGACCCGGCGGGAGGGGCGACTATGGCTACACCTTC. It specifies CASRPGGRGDYGYTF.

The gene calls are TRBV6-6 and TRBJ2-7; TRBD1 might be the D (5 bases). The CDR3 is 14 amino acids. Germline CDR1 is MNHNY and CDR2 is SVGAGI (reference sequence). The V end was cut by 6 bases, the J end by 3 bases, with 15 bases between. CDR3 sequence: CASRLDTNFYEQYV. DNA for the CDR3: TGTGCCAGCAGACTGGACACAAATTTCTACGAGCAGTACGTC.

The genes are TRBV20-1 and TRBJ1-2, with no clear D. The germline gives CDR1 DFQATT, CDR2 SNEGSKA (reference sequence). The CDR3 loop spans 11 amino acids. The germline V and J ends were trimmed by 5 bases and 2 bases, with 6 bases remaining between them. This CDR3 reads CSAPENYGYTF. In DNA, the CDR3 is TGCAGTGCTCCTGAGAACTATGGCTACACCTTC.

The table lists this clone with a count of one. V gene TRBV5-6 combines with J gene TRBJ1-5; D unclear. V was cut by 3 bases and J by 2 bases, with 15 bases left in between. In germline, CDR1 is SGHDT, CDR2 YYEEEE. This CDR3 region has 16 residues. CDR3 sequence: CASSSMRVSGNQPQHF. The CDR3 coding sequence is TGTGCCAGCAGCTCAATGCGGGTGTCTGGCAATCAGCCCCAGCATTTT.

The gene calls are TRBV1 and TRBJ1-5; the table gives TRBD1 as D, unverified against the DNA. TRBV1 is flagged as a pseudogene. The CDR3 runs to 16 residues. CDR3 amino acids: CTSSLRLADEGETQHF. The DNA for the CDR3 is TGCACCAGCAGCCTCCGTCTGGCGGACGAGGGGGAGACCCAGCATTTT.

The rearrangement links TRBV7-2 to TRBJ2-3, with 11 bases identical to TRBD2. The germline V gene encodes CDR1 SGHTA and CDR2 FQGNSA. CDR3 length: 17 amino acids. With V trimmed by 1 base and J by 2 bases, 5 bases remained unmatched. CDR3 sequence reads: CASSLEMTSGATDTQYF. The CDR3, as DNA: TGTGCCAGCAGCTTAGAGATGACTAGCGGGGCCACAGATACGCAGTATTTT.

The V gene is TRBV7-2, the J gene TRBJ1-3; perhaps TRBD1 as D (5 bases). The CDR3 has 14 residues. Trimming took 5 bases from V and 0 from J, leaving 8 bases between them. Germline loops: CDR1 SGHTA, CDR2 FQGNSA. CDR3 in DNA: TGTGCCAGCAGCCGGGGGGGCTCTGGAAACACCATATATTTT. The encoded protein is CASSRGGSGNTIYF.

The chain has TRBV30 and TRBJ1-5, with D tentatively TRBD1 (5 bases). There are 15 residues in the CDR3. The V gene lost 1 base and the J gene lost 4 bases, with 14 bases spanning the gap. Germline CDR1 is GTSNPN and CDR2 is SVGIG (reference sequence). The CDR3 spells CAWSDGASLNQPQHF. In DNA form, the CDR3 reads TGTGCCTGGAGTGATGGGGCCAGCCTAAATCAGCCCCAGCATTTT.

The rearrangement links TRBV6-2 or TRBV6-3 to TRBJ1-3; no definite D call. Germline V gene data show CDR1 as MNHEY and CDR2 as SVGEGT. The CDR3 totals 19 residues. With 4 bases removed from V and 4 bases from J, the gap between germline ends came to 26 bases. As DNA, the CDR3 is TGTGCCAGCAGTTTTATCTGGATCGGGATCTTAGTCGTCGGAAACACCATATATTTT. It yields the protein CASSFIWIGILVVGNTIYF.

This chain links TRBV19 with TRBJ1-1; 7 positions agree with TRBD1. The germline V gene encodes CDR1 LNHDA and CDR2 SQIVND (reference sequence). The CDR3 sequence is 15 residues long. Trimming took 8 bases from V and 0 from J; bases not matched to a gene: 9. CDR3 loop: CASHPRGALNTEAFF. CDR3 in DNA: TGTGCCAGTCACCCCAGGGGGGCTTTGAACACTGAAGCTTTCTTT. Drawing the rest from reference TRBV19 and TRBJ1-1, the complete variable domain is DGGITQSPKYLFRKEGQNVTLSCEQNLNHDAMYWYRQDPGQGLRLIYYSQIVNDFQKGDIAEGYSVSREKKESFPLTVTSAQKNPTAFYLCASHPRGALNTEAFFGQGTRLTVV.

The V call is TRBV5-1, the J call TRBJ2-7; possible D gene TRBD1, 6 bases. V lost 4 bases to trimming and J lost 3 bases, with 11 bases between them. This CDR3 has 13 residues. The germline V gene encodes CDR1 SGHRS and CDR2 YFSETQ. CDR3 coding DNA: TGCGCCAGCAGCCCACCGACAGGCTACGAGCAGTACTTC. Translation: CASSPPTGYEQYF.

This clone was detected many times. This chain connects TRBV10-1 to TRBJ2-3; D not resolved. The CDR3 spans 13 residues. The germline V and J ends were trimmed by 3 bases and 0 bases, with 4 bases remaining between them. Germline V CDR1 and CDR2: WNHNN, SYGVQD (reference sequence). CDR3 bases: TGCGCCAGCAGTGACGGGAGCACAGATACGCAGTATTTT. Amino acid sequence: CASSDGSTDTQYF.

The chain joins TRBV18 to TRBJ2-2, with TRBD1 matching 8 bases. With V trimmed by 3 bases and J by 5 bases, 11 bases remained unmatched. Germline CDR1 reads KGHSH; CDR2 reads LQKENI. The CDR3 covers 17 residues. CDR3 bases: TGTGCCAGCTCACCTCCCCAAGGGACAGGACGGACCGGGGAGCTGTTTTTT. The encoded protein is CASSPPQGTGRTGELFF.

This clone was found once. V usage is TRBV12-5 and J usage is TRBJ2-3; 7 bases match TRBD2. The CDR3 spans 16 residues. The germline CDR1 and CDR2 sequences are LGHNT and FRNRAP. V was pared by 5 bases and J by 4 bases, with 12 bases of the junction left unmatched. CDR3 residues: CASGPGEGIRADTQYF. CDR3 DNA sequence: TGTGCTAGTGGTCCGGGGGAGGGGATCCGCGCAGATACGCAGTATTTT.

This clone has a single count. V and J are TRBV12-3 or TRBV12-4 and TRBJ2-3; 7 nucleotides agree with TRBD2. V shed 3 bases, J shed 5 bases, and the junction held 2 bases outside the gene matches. There are 13 residues in the CDR3. The CDR3 region is CASSFGGGDTQYF. In nucleotides, the CDR3 is TGTGCCAGCAGTTTTGGCGGGGGAGATACGCAGTATTTT.